The next 21 T cell receptor beta chains were all read from a single sample in a study of T cells expressing NK-cell markers. For each CDR3 protein, TCRdb gives one entry from its re-call of the 5' RACE reads, without DNA. The sample totals fewer than 300,000 distinct CDR3 sequences. The sequenced sample consisted of blood T cells: a sorted CD56 or NKG2C T cell subset, CD4+ or CD8+ T cells, or bulk PBMC T cells (not recorded which). All receptors come from a woman between 18 and 75 years old in good health.

The chain couples TRBV12-3 or TRBV12-4 to TRBJ2-2; TCRdb reports TRBD2, a call that lacks DNA to check it against. This CDR3 has 16 amino acids. This CDR3 reads CASSKSERGGPGELFF.

This chain joins TRBV6-1 and TRBJ2-3; TCRdb picks TRBD2, but there is no DNA to check that call. The CDR3 contains 14 residues. The V gene's germline CDR1 is MNHNS and CDR2 SASEGT. This CDR3 is CASSGRGSTDTQYF.

V gene TRBV7-6 combines with J gene TRBJ2-1; no DNA is available, so the TRBD2 call from TCRdb remains unchecked. This CDR3 region has 16 residues. Germline assignment: CDR1 SGHVS and CDR2 FNYEAQ. CDR3 amino acids: CASSGTGLAGGREQFF.

The rearrangement uses TRBV5-6 and TRBJ2-5; absent DNA, TCRdb's TRBD1 call cannot be checked. There are 13 residues in the CDR3. CDR1 and CDR2 from the germline V gene are SGHDT and YYEEEE. The CDR3 here is CASTGTGTETQYF.

This sequence joins TRBV5-1 and TRBJ2-6; TCRdb indicates TRBD1, and absent DNA this call remains unverified. The CDR3 loop spans 17 amino acids. Germline V CDR1 and CDR2: SGHRS, YFSETQ. The CDR3 loop reads CASSLTQGPTGANVLTF. Full variable domain (outside the CDR3, taken from reference TRBV5-1 and TRBJ2-6): KAGVTQTPRYLIKTRGQQVTLSCSPISGHRSVSWYQQTPGQGLQFLFEYFSETQRNKGNFPGRFSGRQFSNSRSEMNVSTLELGDSALYLCASSLTQGPTGANVLTFGAGSRLTVL.

V gene TRBV6-5 combines with J gene TRBJ2-3; absent DNA, TCRdb's TRBD1 call cannot be checked. CDR3 length equals 15 residues. The V gene's germline CDR1 is MNHEY and CDR2 SVGAGI. The CDR3 reads CASSYQGKSTDTQYF.

This rearrangement joins TRBV4-3 to TRBJ1-4. The CDR3 length is 12 residues. Germline CDR1 and CDR2: LGHNA and YSLEER. The CDR3 loop reads CASSQGAGTVFF.

CDR3: CASSSGLALDNEQFF. The chain carries TRBV5-1 and TRBJ2-1; with no DNA, the TCRdb D assignment of TRBD2 cannot be verified. CDR3 length: 15 amino acids. Germline V gives CDR1 SGHRS, CDR2 YFSETQ.

The genes are TRBV25-1 and TRBJ1-1; TCRdb's D call, TRBD1, is unchecked because there is no DNA. The CDR3 has 12 residues. Germline V gives CDR1 MGHDK, CDR2 SYGVNS. The CDR3 protein is CASSDPTGAAFF.

This chain joins TRBV6-5 and TRBJ1-1; the TCRdb D gene call, TRBD1, has no DNA to confirm it. The CDR3 covers 16 residues. The germline gives CDR1 MNHEY, CDR2 SVGAGI. The CDR3 sequence is CASSYPNTGRGTEAFF.

The J gene is TRBJ1-4, the V gene TRBV4-1; the TCRdb call, TRBD1, lacks DNA for checking. Germline V gives CDR1 MGHRA, CDR2 YSYEKL. The CDR3 runs to 15 residues. The CDR3 loop reads CASSQDRGSFEKLFF.

The V call is TRBV7-8, the J call TRBJ2-2; TCRdb names TRBD2, which stays unverified in the absence of DNA. Germline loops: CDR1 SGHVS, CDR2 FQNEAQ. The CDR3 length is 14 residues. CDR3 in amino acids: CASTPGGATGELFF.

The J gene is TRBJ1-2, the V gene TRBV20-1. This CDR3 region has 12 residues. Germline CDR1 reads DFQATT; CDR2 reads SNEGSKA (reference sequence). This CDR3 reads CSARKEGYGYTF.

V usage is TRBV20-1 and J usage is TRBJ2-5; the TCRdb D gene call, TRBD2, has no DNA to confirm it. Germline V lookup: CDR1 DFQATT, CDR2 SNEGSKA (reference sequence). This CDR3 has 15 amino acids. CDR3 protein: CSARDRRGRSGTQYF.

The chain recombines TRBV28 with TRBJ1-1. CDR1 MDHEN and CDR2 SYDVKM come from the germline V gene. The CDR3 consists of 18 residues. The CDR3 is CASSFLIRGSNENTEAFF.

This chain joins TRBV20-1 and TRBJ1-5; lacking DNA, the TRBD1 call made by TCRdb goes unchecked. Germline CDR1 is DFQATT and CDR2 is SNEGSKA (reference sequence). This CDR3 contains 14 residues. The chain's CDR3 is CSAPEGASNQPQHF.

The CDR3 sequence: CSARVSGVSQPQHF. V and J are TRBV20-1 and TRBJ1-5; TCRdb names TRBD1, which stays unverified in the absence of DNA. Germline V gene lookup returns CDR1 DFQATT and CDR2 SNEGSKA (reference sequence). This CDR3 has 14 amino acids.

The chain carries TRBV7-2 and TRBJ2-1; TCRdb lists TRBD1, though no DNA is available to test this call. Germline V gives CDR1 SGHTA, CDR2 FQGNSA. The CDR3 runs to 13 residues. The CDR3 loop reads CASSLNRVGEQFF. The variable domain in full, with the rest retrieved from reference TRBV7-2 and TRBJ2-1, is GAGVSQSPSNKVTEKGKDVELRCDPISGHTALYWYRQSLGQGLEFLIYFQGNSAPDKSGLPSDRFSAERTGGSVSTLTIQRTQQEDSAVYLCASSLNRVGEQFFGPGTRLTVL.

CDR3 region: CSAKSIRGNTIYF. V and J are TRBV20-1 and TRBJ1-3. This CDR3 is 13 amino acids long. Germline CDR1 reads DFQATT; CDR2 reads SNEGSKA (reference sequence).

The chain employs TRBV12-3 or TRBV12-4 and TRBJ2-4; TCRdb picks TRBD2, but there is no DNA to check that call. This CDR3 contains 13 residues. CDR3 sequence reads: CASSLAGGNIQYF.

The rearrangement joins TRBV6-1 to TRBJ1-1; with no DNA, the TCRdb D assignment of TRBD1 cannot be verified. The germline V gene has CDR1 MNHNS and CDR2 SASEGT. The CDR3 has 14 amino acids. CDR3 region: CASTRGVGNTEAFF.